The next 31 T cell receptor beta chains were all read from a single sample in a study of human T cells and chemical hapten exposure. The time point was: pre-sensitization, week 0. Treatment: therapeutic diphenylcyclopropenone sensitization with weekly scalp DPC. From the RACE reads, TCRdb called clonotypes with MiXCR, one entry per CDR3 protein. The data contain approximately 400,000 distinct CDR3 sequences, about 5.1% of them singletons. The source material was whole blood, sampled in connection with sensitization to the hapten diphenylcyclopropenone (DPC). These TCRs come from a woman aged 50 to 60 with alopecia areata. Some clones in this sample may be carry-over from other donors' samples.

The table lists this clonotype with many counts. The gene calls are TRBV5-1 and TRBJ2-1; D is undetermined. Germline V CDR1 and CDR2: SGHRS, YFSETQ. CDR3 length equals 13 residues. V dropped 6 bases and J dropped 1 base, with 8 bases sitting between them. The CDR3 bases are TGCGCCAGCAAAAGGCAGTCCTACAATGAGCAGTTCTTC. This gives the protein CASKRQSYNEQFF.

This clonotype was detected ten times or more. The V and J genes are TRBV12-3 or TRBV12-4 and TRBJ1-1; D remains ambiguous. The CDR3 length is 11 residues. Trimming took 3 bases from V and 4 from J, leaving 3 bases between them. The CDR3 protein is CASSLTTEAFF. The DNA of the CDR3 is TGTGCCAGCAGTTTGACCACTGAAGCTTTCTTT.

The sample holds a few counts of this clonotype. The V and J genes are TRBV3-1 and TRBJ1-2; unclear D gene. V lost 0 bases and J lost 0, with 14 bases in between. The CDR3 length is 17 residues. Per germline, CDR1 LGHDT and CDR2 YNNKEL (reference sequence). The CDR3 nucleotides read TGTGCCAGCAGCCAAGATCGGGCCGCAGAGGCTAACTATGGCTACACCTTC. The encoded protein is CASSQDRAAEANYGYTF.

CDR3 DNA: TGTGCTAGTGGTTTGGTAGGGACTAGCGGGGCTCTTGAGCAGTTCTTC. Translation gives CASGLVGTSGALEQFF. The chain carries TRBV12-5 and TRBJ2-1, with TRBD2 matching 13 bases. Looked up from germline, CDR1 is LGHNT and CDR2 is FRNRAP. The CDR3 is made up of 16 amino acids. The trim removed 0 bases at V and 9 bases at J, leaving 5 bases unmatched.

This rearrangement joins TRBV20-1 to TRBJ1-1; TRBD1 agrees at 7 bases. CDR1 DFQATT and CDR2 SNEGSKA come from the germline V gene (reference sequence). The CDR3 spans 13 residues. The ends lost 3 bases at V and 11 bases at J; junction bases unmatched: 12. This CDR3 is CSASPSGGFVAFF. The DNA for the CDR3 is TGCAGTGCTAGTCCCTCAGGGGGATTCGTCGCTTTCTTT.

This clonotype appeared many times. V is TRBV10-3 and J is TRBJ1-1; TRBD1 is a possible D gene (6 bases). V gave up 7 bases and J gave up 8 bases, with 20 bases separating them. Germline V gene sequence: CDR1 ENHRY, CDR2 SYGVKD. The CDR3 has 14 residues. The CDR3 DNA reads TGTGCCATCATCCAGGACAGTACCAGGGGCGAAGCTTTCTTT. Translation gives CAIIQDSTRGEAFF.

There are a few counts of this clonotype. V is TRBV5-1 and J is TRBJ1-2; TRBD1 agrees at 10 bases. V was clipped by 4 bases and J by 7 bases; unmatched bases: 7. This CDR3 comprises 14 residues. Germline V gene lookup returns CDR1 SGHRS and CDR2 YFSETQ. Written as DNA, the CDR3 is TGCGCCAGCAGCCTTCGGACAGGGGGATCTGGCTACACCTTC. Translating it yields CASSLRTGGSGYTF.

This clonotype came up a few times. The CDR3 loop reads CASSPYREIGGYTF. CDR3 nucleotides: TGTGCCAGCAGCCCTTACAGAGAAATCGGTGGCTACACCTTC. The chain links TRBV7-2 to TRBJ1-2; D uncertain. CDR1 is SGHTA, CDR2 FQGNSA, per germline. The length of the CDR3 is 14 residues. V was cut by 5 bases and J by 7 bases, with 17 bases left in between. The full variable domain, with the rest looked up from reference TRBV7-2 and TRBJ1-2, is GAGVSQSPSNKVTEKGKDVELRCDPISGHTALYWYRQSLGQGLEFLIYFQGNSAPDKSGLPSDRFSAERTGGSVSTLTIQRTQQEDSAVYLCASSPYREIGGYTFGSGTRLTVV.

In this sample, this clonotype turned up many times. The chain is built from TRBV14 and TRBJ1-1; no reliable D call. Germline V gives CDR1 SGHDN, CDR2 FVKESK. The CDR3 has 15 amino acids. Trimming removed 2 bases at V and 4 bases at J, with 14 bases between. The CDR3 DNA reads TGTGCCAGCAGCCAAATCGTCCAGGTGGGCACTGAAGCTTTCTTT. Translation gives CASSQIVQVGTEAFF. Filled out from reference TRBV14 and TRBJ1-1, the complete variable domain reads EAGVTQFPSHSVIEKGQTVTLRCDPISGHDNLYWYRRVMGKEIKFLLHFVKESKQDESGMPNNRFLAERTGGTYSTLKVQPAELEDSGVYFCASSQIVQVGTEAFFGQGTRLTVV.

This clonotype has ten or more counts. This rearrangement joins TRBV29-1 to TRBJ2-7, with a tentative D call TRBD2 (6 bases). This CDR3 has 13 amino acids. V was clipped by 3 bases and J by 2 bases, with 11 bases between them. The germline gives CDR1 SQVTM, CDR2 ANQGSEA. CDR3 loop: CSVESGDPYEQYF. The CDR3 DNA is TGCAGCGTTGAGTCGGGGGACCCCTACGAGCAGTACTTC.

In this sample, this clonotype turned up many times. The rearrangement links TRBV5-1 to TRBJ2-5, with 7 nucleotides matching TRBD2. With V trimmed by 3 bases and J by 2 bases, 13 bases remained unmatched. The germline CDR1 and CDR2 sequences are SGHRS and YFSETQ. The CDR3 length is 17 residues. CDR3 sequence: CASSWRSLAEIQETQYF. CDR3 sequence (DNA): TGCGCCAGCAGCTGGCGGTCTCTAGCGGAAATACAAGAGACCCAGTACTTC.

The chain has TRBV14 and TRBJ2-3; no reliable D call. The CDR3 sequence is 12 residues long. CDR1 and CDR2 from the germline V gene are SGHDN and FVKESK. With 1 base removed from V and 9 bases from J, the gap between germline ends came to 8 bases. CDR3 DNA sequence: TGTGCCAGCAGCCAAGCAAGGACCACGCAGTATTTT. Protein product: CASSQARTTQYF.

This clonotype was found many times. The J gene is TRBJ2-3, the V gene TRBV3-1, with D possibly matching TRBD2 (7 bases). CDR3 length: 17 amino acids. Trimming shortened V by 0 bases and J by 1 base, and 14 bases separated the two germline ends. The V gene's germline CDR1 is LGHDT and CDR2 YNNKEL (reference sequence). The CDR3 loop reads CASSQDLAGARTDTQYF. The CDR3 nucleotides are TGTGCCAGCAGCCAAGATCTGGCGGGGGCGCGCACAGATACGCAGTATTTT.

Regarding this clonotype: A much larger clone is a single base away; this may be a read error. CDR3 region: CASRSADSYEKYF. CDR3 DNA: TGTGCCAGCCGGTCCGCGGACTCCTACGAGAAGTACTTC. The genes are TRBV6-1 and TRBJ2-7, with D possibly being TRBD2 (5 bases). Germline CDR1 reads MNHNS; CDR2 reads SASEGT. This CDR3 has 13 amino acids.

At least ten counts were recorded for this clonotype. The chain combines TRBV29-1 with TRBJ2-4, with D possibly matching TRBD1 (6 bases). The germline gives CDR1 SQVTM, CDR2 ANQGSEA. The CDR3 sequence is 19 residues long. V was trimmed by 2 bases and J by 0 bases, leaving 23 bases between them. DNA for the CDR3: TGCAGCGTTGAAATATACCGACCGGGACACCAAATAGCCAAAAACATTCAGTACTTC. It specifies CSVEIYRPGHQIAKNIQYF.

The DNA for the CDR3 is TGTGCCAGCAGCAAAGAGAGAGGGGGAGATACGCAGTATTTT. Translation: CASSKERGGDTQYF. This rearrangement joins TRBV21-1 to TRBJ2-3; the tabulated D call, TRBD1, remains unverified against the DNA. TRBV21-1 is a known pseudogene. The CDR3 length is 14 residues.

This clonotype was observed a handful of times. The chain couples TRBV24-1 to TRBJ2-3; 10 positions match TRBD2. Trimming took 3 bases from V and 6 from J; bases not matched to a gene: 8. The CDR3 runs 16 residues. Germline CDR1 reads KGHDR; CDR2 reads SFDVKD. The CDR3 DNA follows: TGTGCCACCAGTGATGCACGGCTAGCGGGGGTGGATACGCAGTATTTT. Its protein is CATSDARLAGVDTQYF.

This clonotype was counted ten times or more. CDR3 nucleotides: TGTGCCATCAGTGAGGCAGGGGGCGGAAACACCATATATTTT. This encodes CAISEAGGGNTIYF. V and J are TRBV10-3 and TRBJ1-3; 8 nucleotides agree with TRBD1. Germline V lookup: CDR1 ENHRY, CDR2 SYGVKD. The CDR3 spans 14 residues. Germline trimming cut 2 bases from V and 4 bases from J; bases unmatched to any gene: 1.

Many counts were recorded for this clonotype. The chain combines TRBV13 with TRBJ2-1; D gene uncertain. The V gene's germline CDR1 is PRHDT and CDR2 FYEKMQ (reference sequence). The CDR3 runs 11 residues. Trimming removed 8 bases from V and 7 bases from J, with 9 bases in between. The CDR3 region has the DNA TGTGCCAGCGGCCCCCCTAATGAGCAGTTCTTC. Amino acids: CASGPPNEQFF.

The chain recombines TRBV12-3 or TRBV12-4 with TRBJ2-3; 8 nucleotides align to TRBD1. V lost 6 bases to trimming and J lost 5 bases; unmatched junction nucleotides: 7. This CDR3 contains 14 residues. The CDR3 nucleotides read TGTGCCAGCAGCCGTGACAGGGGTGAAGATACGCAGTATTTT. Encoded protein: CASSRDRGEDTQYF.

The table lists this clonotype with a few counts. V usage is TRBV9 and J usage is TRBJ2-2; 9 nucleotides agree with TRBD1. CDR1 and CDR2 from the germline V gene are SGDLS and YYNGEE. CDR3 length equals 16 residues. J lost 4 bases, V lost 6 bases, and 10 bases had no gene match. The CDR3 is CASIPPGTGRTGELFF. The CDR3 DNA sequence: TGTGCCAGCATTCCTCCCGGGACAGGGCGCACCGGGGAGCTGTTTTTT.

This clonotype was counted at least ten times. Here the CDR3 reads CASSPDSRGYTF. The CDR3 DNA reads as TGTGCCAGCTCACCAGACAGCCGGGGCTACACCTTC. The gene calls are TRBV18 and TRBJ1-2, with D possibly matching TRBD1 (5 bases). The V gene's germline CDR1 is KGHSH and CDR2 LQKENI. Trimming cost V 2 bases and J 8 bases, with 9 bases left between them. The CDR3 covers 12 residues.

In this sample, this clonotype turned up a few times. This rearrangement joins TRBV6-5 to TRBJ2-3, with D possibly matching TRBD2 (7 bases). Trimming shortened V by 6 bases and J by 4 bases, and 20 bases separated the two germline ends. Germline V gene sequence: CDR1 MNHEY, CDR2 SVGAGI. This CDR3 spans 16 amino acids. The DNA of the CDR3 is TGTGCCAGCAGCCCCCCCGGCACGGGGGGCCCAGATACGCAGTATTTT. Its protein product is CASSPPGTGGPDTQYF.

This chain uses TRBV18 with TRBJ2-1, with TRBD2 as a possible D gene (7 bases). This CDR3 contains 14 residues. V gave up 3 bases and J gave up 9 bases, with 15 bases separating them. CDR1 is KGHSH, CDR2 LQKENI, per germline. CDR3 loop: CASSPPGGKGEQFF. The CDR3 bases are TGTGCCAGCTCACCCCCGGGGGGCAAAGGTGAGCAGTTCTTC.

On this clonotype itself: A much larger clone differs by one base, so this may be a read error. The V gene is TRBV7-8, the J gene TRBJ1-4; the match to TRBD1 covers 9 bases. Germline CDR1 and CDR2: SGHVS and FQNEAQ. V shed 5 bases and J 5 bases; nucleotides not matched to a gene: 3. This CDR3 contains 14 residues. In nucleotides, the CDR3 is TGTGCCAGCAGCAACGGACAGGGGAATGAAAAACTGTTTTTT. Translating it yields CASSNGQGNEKLFF.

This clonotype was seen ten or more times. The V and J genes are TRBV12-3 or TRBV12-4 and TRBJ2-7; D is uncertain. This CDR3 comprises 13 residues. V was cut by 3 bases and J by 3 bases, with 9 bases left in between. The CDR3 coding sequence is TGTGCCAGCAGTTTGTCCGAGATCTACGAGCAGTACTTC. Its protein is CASSLSEIYEQYF.

A few counts support this clonotype. The chain recombines TRBV15 with TRBJ1-4; D is possibly TRBD1 (5 bases). Trimming removed 1 base at V and 7 bases at J, with 10 bases between. From germline, CDR1 is LNHNV and CDR2 YYDKDF (reference sequence). The CDR3 loop spans 14 amino acids. CDR3 in DNA: TGTGCCACCAGCAGAGGGGGACCGGGTGAAAAACTGTTTTTT. Amino acids: CATSRGGPGEKLFF.

This clonotype was counted at least ten times. The gene calls are TRBV11-2 and TRBJ1-1; D unclear. Germline-derived CDR1 and CDR2 are SGHAT and FQNNGV. The V and J ends lost 5 bases and 0 bases respectively, with 19 bases between them. The CDR3 covers 17 residues. CDR3: CASSRLSGRRLNTEAFF. The CDR3 DNA reads TGTGCCAGCAGCCGCTTGAGCGGGAGAAGGTTGAACACTGAAGCTTTCTTT.

This clonotype was seen only a few times. The chain carries TRBV2 and TRBJ2-2; D gene unclear. Germline lookup yields CDR1 SNHLY and CDR2 FYNNEI. This CDR3 region has 14 residues. V lost 8 bases, J lost 6 bases, and 16 bases lay in between. CDR3: CASAFVGTAGELFF. In nucleotides, the CDR3 is TGTGCCAGCGCGTTTGTGGGAACTGCCGGGGAGCTGTTTTTT.

The chain is built from TRBV20-1 and TRBJ2-7, with TRBD2 matching 7 bases. Losses at the gene ends were 3 bases for V and 0 bases for J; bases not matched to a gene: 2. Per the germline V gene, CDR1 is DFQATT and CDR2 is SNEGSKA (reference sequence). CDR3 length equals 13 residues. The DNA for the CDR3 is TGCAGTGCTAGCGGGAGGAGCTCCTACGAGCAGTACTTC. This gives the protein CSASGRSSYEQYF.

The chain links TRBV5-6 to TRBJ1-5; D is uncertain. V lost 0 bases to trimming and J lost 7 bases, with 14 bases between them. CDR1 and CDR2 from the germline V gene are SGHDT and YYEEEE. The CDR3 contains 15 residues. This CDR3 is CASSLGTGHYQPQHF. Here the CDR3 DNA reads TGTGCCAGCAGCTTGGGGACCGGCCATTACCAGCCCCAGCATTTT.